One and the same sample provided the 26 T cell receptor beta chains below, sequenced in a study of shared clonotypes between healthy human individuals. Naive CD8 cells, CD45RO-negative and positively selected for CCR7, excluded terminally differentiated effector memory CD45RA+ cells. Generated by immunoSEQ multiplex PCR, the TCRdb table keeps only in-frame clones and is missing some. Among roughly 550,000 clones listed, nearly 97% were seen once. The sample taken for sequencing was naive CD8+ T cells sorted from blood. Receptor source: a woman under 40 in good health.

The genes are TRBV19 and TRBJ1-5; the D is unclear. Germline values: CDR1 LNHDA, CDR2 SQIVND (reference sequence). The CDR3 is 15 residues long. V dropped 1 base and J dropped 5 bases, with 12 bases sitting between them. The CDR3 DNA reads as TGTGCCAGTAGTATAGGAGGCACCTCTTATCAGCCCCAGCATTTT. The encoded protein is CASSIGGTSYQPQHF.

This clone was seen only once. This CDR3 is also generated by other DNA sequences in the sample. The rearrangement joins TRBV27 to TRBJ2-1; 13 bases line up with TRBD2. The CDR3 contains 15 residues. V trimming: 3 bases; J trimming: 5 bases; junction bases outside the gene matches: 1. Germline V CDR1 and CDR2: MNHEY, SMNVEV (reference sequence). The CDR3 DNA follows: TGTGCCAGCAGTTTCGGGACTAGCGGGAACAATGAGCAGTTCTTC. The encoded protein is CASSFGTSGNNEQFF.

The chain carries TRBV11-2 and TRBJ2-1, with 9 bases aligning to TRBD2. This CDR3 is built from 16 residues. The junction had 10 bases not matched to a gene; V was cut back by 4 bases and J by 6 bases. The germline V gene has CDR1 SGHAT and CDR2 FQNNGV. CDR3 DNA sequence: TGTGCCAGCAGCTATACCATAGGACTAGCGCTCAATGAGCAGTTCTTC. Its translation: CASSYTIGLALNEQFF.

The chain uses TRBV29-1 and TRBJ2-1; D is possibly TRBD1 (6 bases). The CDR3 is 12 residues long. The germline CDR1 and CDR2 sequences are SQVTM and ANQGSEA. V lost 7 bases to trimming and J lost 7 bases, with 14 bases between them. For the CDR3, the DNA is TGCAGCGATCAGGGGATCGGGAATGAGCAGTTCTTC. Amino acids: CSDQGIGNEQFF.

This clone was detected only a few times. The chain is built from TRBV5-4 and TRBJ1-1; no reliable D call. Trimming shortened V by 4 bases and J by 1 base, and 8 bases separated the two germline ends. Germline V gene lookup returns CDR1 SGHNT and CDR2 YYREEE (reference sequence). There are 13 residues in the CDR3. The CDR3 nucleotides read TGTGCCAGCAGCAGTGGAGAGAACACTGAAGCTTTCTTT. Translation gives CASSSGENTEAFF.

The chain combines TRBV20-1 with TRBJ2-7; no reliable D call. Trimming took 3 bases from V and 5 from J, leaving 5 bases between them. The CDR3 totals 10 residues. The germline gives CDR1 DFQATT, CDR2 SNEGSKA (reference sequence). In nucleotides, the CDR3 is TGCAGTGCTAGTCCCCACGAGCAGTACTTC. Amino acid sequence: CSASPHEQYF.

The rearrangement links TRBV28 to TRBJ1-2, with D hard to call. The V gene's germline CDR1 is MDHEN and CDR2 SYDVKM. This CDR3 is 13 amino acids long. Between the trimmed V and J ends, which lost 2 bases and 8 bases, there was a span of 12 bases. CDR3 DNA sequence: TGTGCCAGCAGTTTAACGAGAACTGGGGGCTACACCTTC. It is translated as CASSLTRTGGYTF.

The chain recombines TRBV2 with TRBJ2-1, with 7 bases identical to TRBD1. J lost 4 bases, V lost 6 bases, and 9 bases had no gene match. The CDR3 is 15 residues long. CDR1 SNHLY and CDR2 FYNNEI come from the germline V gene. CDR3 bases: TGTGCCAGCAGCGAGGGACAGATATCATACAATGAGCAGTTCTTC. Protein product: CASSEGQISYNEQFF.

This clone is a singleton in its sample. The chain combines TRBV5-8 with TRBJ2-7; 12 nucleotides agree with TRBD2. The V gene's germline CDR1 is SGHTS and CDR2 YDEGEE. The length of the CDR3 is 19 residues. V shed 0 bases and J 0 bases; nucleotides not matched to a gene: 10. CDR3 in amino acids: CASSLVASGRAGDSYEQYF. The CDR3 region has the DNA TGTGCCAGCAGCTTGGTCGCTAGCGGGAGGGCCGGGGACTCCTACGAGCAGTACTTC.

This clone was picked up a small number of times. V usage is TRBV27 and J usage is TRBJ2-7, with D maybe TRBD2 (5 bases). Germline values: CDR1 MNHEY, CDR2 SMNVEV (reference sequence). The CDR3 totals 13 residues. The germline V and J ends were trimmed by 0 bases and 9 bases, with 12 bases remaining between them. CDR3 nucleotide sequence: TGTGCCAGCAGTTTATCTTCGGGGTATCCGCAGTACTTC. As protein: CASSLSSGYPQYF.

This clone was recorded a few times. This chain uses TRBV28 with TRBJ1-5; D is uncertain. Germline V gives CDR1 MDHEN, CDR2 SYDVKM. The V end lost 7 bases, the J end lost 6 bases, and 7 bases lay between the germline ends. The length of the CDR3 is 11 residues. CDR3 DNA: TGTGCCAGCAACGGGATTCAGCCCCAGCATTTT. This sequence encodes CASNGIQPQHF.

The genes are TRBV6-5 and TRBJ2-1; D call uncertain. The CDR3 has 15 amino acids. The V gene lost 6 bases and the J gene lost 0 bases, with 12 bases spanning the gap. Germline V lookup: CDR1 MNHEY, CDR2 SVGAGI. As DNA, the CDR3 is TGTGCCAGCAGGCTAGGGTTGAGCTCCTACAATGAGCAGTTCTTC. This translates into CASRLGLSSYNEQFF.

V and J are TRBV6-4 and TRBJ1-4; maybe TRBD1 (6 bases). Deletions cut 5 bases from V and 5 bases from J, with 24 bases between. Looked up from germline, CDR1 is MRHNA and CDR2 is SNTAGT. This CDR3 has 18 amino acids. CDR3 protein: CASSFGVRNRESNEKLFF. CDR3 sequence (DNA): TGTGCCAGCAGTTTCGGGGTTAGGAACAGGGAAAGCAATGAAAAACTGTTTTTT.

The chain uses TRBV28 and TRBJ2-1; TRBD1 matches 9 bases. V lost 8 bases to trimming and J lost 14 bases; unmatched junction nucleotides: 4. The CDR3 has 10 amino acids. Germline V gives CDR1 MDHEN, CDR2 SYDVKM. CDR3 residues: CASYRDREFF. The CDR3 DNA reads as TGTGCCAGCTACCGGGACAGGGAGTTCTTC. The whole variable domain, remainder taken from reference TRBV28 and TRBJ2-1, is DVKVTQSSRYLVKRTGEKVFLECVQDMDHENMFWYRQDPGLGLRLIYFSYDVKMKEKGDIPEGYSVSREKKERFSLILESASTNQTSMYLCASYRDREFFGPGTRLTVL.

Notes on this clone: Within the sample, other DNA sequences also encode this same CDR3. V is TRBV27 and J is TRBJ2-7; D not certain. The V gene's germline CDR1 is MNHEY and CDR2 SMNVEV (reference sequence). The V and J ends lost 2 bases and 1 base respectively, with 6 bases between them. CDR3 size: 13 residues. CDR3 region: CASSLGLSYEQYF. As DNA, the CDR3 is TGTGCCAGCAGTTTAGGCTTATCCTACGAGCAGTACTTC.

J is TRBJ2-7 and V is TRBV5-4; 12 nucleotides align to TRBD2. Germline CDR1 reads SGHNT; CDR2 reads YYREEE (reference sequence). The CDR3 length is 15 residues. J was trimmed by 7 bases and V by 4 bases; bases with no gene match: 9. In DNA, the CDR3 is TGTGCCAGCAGCGATGTACTAGCGGGAGGAAAGGAGCAGTACTTC. Protein: CASSDVLAGGKEQYF.

The chain uses TRBV9 and TRBJ1-4; 7 bases are a match to TRBD1. This CDR3 has 15 amino acids. J gave up 3 bases and V 3 bases, and 5 bases lay outside the gene matches. Germline V CDR1 and CDR2: SGDLS, YYNGEE. This CDR3 reads CASSGTGESNEKLFF. The DNA of the CDR3 is TGTGCCAGCAGCGGCACAGGGGAATCTAATGAAAAACTGTTTTTT. The variable domain in full, completed from reference TRBV9 and TRBJ1-4, reads DSGVTQTPKHLITATGQRVTLRCSPRSGDLSVYWYQQSLDQGLQFLIQYYNGEERAKGNILERFSAQQFPDLHSELNLSSLELGDSALYFCASSGTGESNEKLFFGSGTQLSVL.

This chain connects TRBV27 to TRBJ2-1; D possibly uses TRBD1 or TRBD2 (6 bases each). The CDR3 runs 15 residues. In germline, CDR1 is MNHEY, CDR2 SMNVEV (reference sequence). V lost 5 bases to trimming and J lost 6 bases, with 17 bases between them. This chain's CDR3 is CASSPGTRGSNEQFF. CDR3 sequence (DNA): TGTGCCAGCAGTCCCGGGACACGGGGGAGCAATGAGCAGTTCTTC.

As for this clone: One end of the junction varies from germline; a read error may be responsible. The V and J genes are TRBV2 and TRBJ2-3; D not resolved. Germline V CDR1 and CDR2: SNHLY, FYNNEI. This CDR3 is 10 amino acids long. CDR3 coding DNA: TGTGCCAGCAGTGATCCGACCCCACATTTT. Translation: CASSDPTPHF.

The rearrangement links TRBV9 to TRBJ2-3, with 9 bases that match TRBD2. Germline V gene data show CDR1 as SGDLS and CDR2 as YYNGEE. The CDR3 runs to 16 residues. Trimming took 6 bases from V and 7 from J; bases not matched to a gene: 15. CDR3 sequence (DNA): TGTGCCAGCAACTTAGACAGGGCGGGAGGGCCGTATACGCAGTATTTT. Residues: CASNLDRAGGPYTQYF. Filled out from reference TRBV9 and TRBJ2-3, the complete variable domain reads DSGVTQTPKHLITATGQRVTLRCSPRSGDLSVYWYQQSLDQGLQFLIQYYNGEERAKGNILERFSAQQFPDLHSELNLSSLELGDSALYFCASNLDRAGGPYTQYFGPGTRLTVL.

This clone is a singleton in its sample. This CDR3 is CASSEGKTGAEEKLFF. CDR3 sequence (DNA): TGTGCCAGCAGCGAGGGGAAGACAGGGGCGGAAGAAAAACTGTTTTTT. The rearrangement uses TRBV9 and TRBJ1-4; 8 bases are a match to TRBD1. There are 16 residues in the CDR3. Trimming removed 3 bases from V and 8 bases from J; junction bases left unmatched: 12. CDR1 and CDR2 from the germline V gene are SGDLS and YYNGEE. Using reference TRBV9 and TRBJ1-4 for the parts outside the CDR3, the full variable domain is DSGVTQTPKHLITATGQRVTLRCSPRSGDLSVYWYQQSLDQGLQFLIQYYNGEERAKGNILERFSAQQFPDLHSELNLSSLELGDSALYFCASSEGKTGAEEKLFFGSGTQLSVL.

The rearrangement uses TRBV7-9 and TRBJ2-7, with a tentative D call TRBD2 (8 bases). The CDR3 contains 16 residues. The germline V and J ends were trimmed by 4 bases and 3 bases, with 19 bases remaining between them. Germline CDR1 reads SEHNR; CDR2 reads FQNEAQ (reference sequence). The chain's CDR3 is CASSSGGAGAFYEQYF. In nucleotides, the CDR3 is TGTGCCAGCAGCTCAGGGGGAGCGGGAGCCTTCTACGAGCAGTACTTC. The full variable domain, with the rest looked up from reference TRBV7-9 and TRBJ2-7, is DTGVSQNPRHKITKRGQNVTFRCDPISEHNRLYWYRQTLGQGPEFLTYFQNEAQLEKSRLLSDRFSAERPKGSFSTLEIQRTEQGDSAMYLCASSSGGAGAFYEQYFGPGTRLTVT.

The rearrangement joins TRBV28 to TRBJ2-1; the D gene could be TRBD1 or TRBD2 (5 bases each). The CDR3 covers 14 residues. The germline CDR1 and CDR2 sequences are MDHEN and SYDVKM. Trimming removed 2 bases from V and 9 bases from J, with 14 bases in between. The DNA for the CDR3 is TGTGCCAGCAGTTTAGTCGGGGCGGCGAGTGAGCAGTTCTTC. It is translated as CASSLVGAASEQFF.

V gene TRBV7-9 combines with J gene TRBJ1-2; unclear D gene. The CDR3 has 12 amino acids. Looked up from germline, CDR1 is SEHNR and CDR2 is FQNEAQ (reference sequence). V was trimmed by 6 bases and J by 2 bases, leaving 7 bases between them. The CDR3 sequence is CASSFENYGYTF. Here the CDR3 DNA reads TGTGCCAGCAGTTTCGAGAACTATGGCTACACCTTC.

This chain uses TRBV7-9 with TRBJ1-2; D is unresolved. The germline V gene has CDR1 SEHNR and CDR2 FQNEAQ (reference sequence). V lost 3 bases and J lost 8, with 16 bases in between. The CDR3 runs 14 residues. The CDR3 DNA reads TGTGCCAGCAGCTTTCCAGGAGACTTAAGGGGCTACACCTTC. Protein sequence: CASSFPGDLRGYTF.

The chain's CDR3 is CASSLSAGVSTDTQYF. The CDR3 coding sequence is TGTGCCAGCAGTTTATCGGCGGGAGTAAGCACAGATACGCAGTATTTT. The chain carries TRBV27 and TRBJ2-3; 7 nucleotides agree with TRBD2. This CDR3 comprises 16 residues. J gave up 0 bases and V 0 bases, and 3 bases lay outside the gene matches. Germline V gene sequence: CDR1 MNHEY, CDR2 SMNVEV (reference sequence).